This is a list of T cell receptor beta chains from one sample in a study of T cell repertoires in cytomegalovirus infection. TCRdb re-analysed the reads in MiXCR, keeping a single row per CDR3 protein. The table records about 100,000 distinct CDR3 sequences, 42% of them present only once. Which antigens these TCRs recognize remains unknown. The sequenced sample was CD8+ T cells from cultured PBMCs, obtained from culture after CMV antigen stimulation. Every receptor here comes from a human donor in good health (CMV status not recorded). Some clones in this sample may be carry-over from other donors' samples. CDR3s include the opening cysteine and the closing phenylalanine or tryptophan. The order of the fields is CDR3 DNA, CDR3 protein, J gene, clone size, D gene, V gene. D genes are given only for firm matches. Only some rows state a clone size, as once, few, many or a class for expanded clones.

TGTGCCAGCAGTGACTTTGGAGAGGCCACTGAAGCTTTCTTT | CASSDFGEATEAFF | TRBJ1-1 | - | - | TRBV2
TGTGCCAGCAGTTACCCGGGACAGGGAGGTACTGAAGCTTTCTTT | CASSYPGQGGTEAFF | TRBJ1-1 | - | TRBD1 | TRBV6-6
TGTGCCAGCAGCCAATCTAGGGCCACTTCCTACAATGAGCAGTTCTTC | CASSQSRATSYNEQFF | TRBJ2-1 | - | - | TRBV4-2
TGTGCCAGCAGCGGGGGATTGTACACTGAAGCTTTCTTT | CASSGGLYTEAFF | TRBJ1-1 | - | - | TRBV11-2
TGCGCCAGCAGCGGTCCTGGGGGCGTAGAGTATGGCTACACCTTC | CASSGPGGVEYGYTF | TRBJ1-2 | - | - | TRBV4-1
TGTGCCAGTAGTATAGCTATACACAATGAGCAGTTCTTC | CASSIAIHNEQFF | TRBJ2-1 | - | - | TRBV19
TGTGCCAGCAGCCAAGATTTAATGGCCAATGAGCAGTTCTTC | CASSQDLMANEQFF | TRBJ2-1 | once | - | TRBV3-1
TGTGCCAGCAGTAACCTCGATAGCAATCAGCCCCAGCATTTT | CASSNLDSNQPQHF | TRBJ1-5 | - | - | TRBV12-3/TRBV12-4
TGTGCCAGCAGCACCGAGGCCCCCTACGAGCAGTACTTC | CASSTEAPYEQYF | TRBJ2-7 | many | - | TRBV7-6
TGTGCCAGCAGTCGGGATCGGAATGGCTACACCTTC | CASSRDRNGYTF | TRBJ1-2 | many | - | TRBV12-3/TRBV12-4
TGTGCCAGTAGACTGGGACCTGAAGCTTTCTTT | CASRLGPEAFF | TRBJ1-1 | few | - | TRBV19
TGCGCCAGCAGCCAAGTTCCCGAGTCGTCCAAAAACATTCAGTACTTC | CASSQVPESSKNIQYF | TRBJ2-4 | - | - | TRBV4-1
TGTGCCAGCAGCTTTGGGGGGCCCGCAGATACGCAGTATTTT | CASSFGGPADTQYF | TRBJ2-3 | many | - | TRBV7-6
TGTGCCAGCAGTGGAAGCGGGAGATACGAGCAGTACTTC | CASSGSGRYEQYF | TRBJ2-7 | - | TRBD2 | TRBV25-1
TGCGCCAGCAGCCAAGATTTTGGGGATGAGCAGTTCTTC | CASSQDFGDEQFF | TRBJ2-1 | - | - | TRBV4-1
TGCGCCAGCAGCCACGGGACAGGGAGCTCACCCCTCCACTTT | CASSHGTGSSPLHF | TRBJ1-6 | many | TRBD1 | TRBV4-1
TGTGCCAGCAGAGGGGACCGAGAGAACTATGGCTACACCTTC | CASRGDRENYGYTF | TRBJ1-2 | - | - | TRBV9
TGTGCCAGCAGCTTAGGATCTTACAATGAGCAGTTCTTC | CASSLGSYNEQFF | TRBJ2-1 | many | - | TRBV7-2
TGTGCCAGCAGTTACCATGGGGATAGCAATCAGCCCCAGCATTTT | CASSYHGDSNQPQHF | TRBJ1-5 | - | - | TRBV6-2/TRBV6-3
TGTGCCAGCAGCAGGGACGGGCCTTATAGCAATCAGCCCCAGCATTTT | CASSRDGPYSNQPQHF | TRBJ1-5 | once | - | TRBV7-2
TGTGCCAGCAGCTTAACTACGAATGAGCAGTTCTTC | CASSLTTNEQFF | TRBJ2-1 | - | - | TRBV7-3
TGTGCCAGCAGCCAGGGACAGTACCTCCAATGGCCCCAGCATTTT | CASSQGQYLQWPQHF | TRBJ1-5 | few | TRBD1 | TRBV6-6
TGTGCCAGCAGCTTAATTTCACAGGTCTACGAGCAGTACTTC | CASSLISQVYEQYF | TRBJ2-7 | once | - | TRBV7-4
TGCAGCGTTGTTCCCCGGACTAGCACAGATACGCAGTATTTT | CSVVPRTSTDTQYF | TRBJ2-3 | - | - | TRBV29-1
TGTGCCAGCAGCTCCGACAGGGAGTACGAAAAACTGTTTTTT | CASSSDREYEKLFF | TRBJ1-4 | once | TRBD1 | TRBV7-9
TGTGCCAGCAGCCACGGGGGGGCCCAGAATGAGCAGTTCTTC | CASSHGGAQNEQFF | TRBJ2-1 | - | TRBD2 | TRBV3-1
TGTGCCAGTAGTAGACTAGCTTATATTGAGCAGTTCTTC | CASSRLAYIEQFF | TRBJ2-1 | - | TRBD2 | TRBV19
TGTGCCAGCAAATCGGGGACACTTGGCGGCTACACCTTC | CASKSGTLGGYTF | TRBJ1-2 | - | - | TRBV27
TGTGCCAGCAGCTCCTCTCGACTAGCGGGGGCGCACAATGAGCAGTTCTTC | CASSSSRLAGAHNEQFF | TRBJ2-1 | - | TRBD2 | TRBV11-2
TGTGCCAGCAGCTTGGGCGGAGAAGCTTTCTTT | CASSLGGEAFF | TRBJ1-1 | many | - | TRBV5-4
TGTGCCAGCAGTGGGGGAGAGTACACTGAAGCTTTCTTT | CASSGGEYTEAFF | TRBJ1-1 | few | - | TRBV6-6
TGCAGTGCTCCCTCCGGACAGGGGGCCTACGAGCAGTACTTC | CSAPSGQGAYEQYF | TRBJ2-7 | few | TRBD1 | TRBV20-1
TGCAGCGTTGGGGGCCGAGGGACTAATGAAAAACTGTTTTTT | CSVGGRGTNEKLFF | TRBJ1-4 | few | - | TRBV29-1
TGTGCCAGCAGCCCACCAGCGGGGGCGGATACGCAGTATTTT | CASSPPAGADTQYF | TRBJ2-3 | - | TRBD2 | TRBV3-1
TGTGCCAGCAGCCAAGATCGGGCGTTCTTGAACACTGAAGCTTTCTTT | CASSQDRAFLNTEAFF | TRBJ1-1 | few | - | TRBV14
TGTGCCAGCAGCTTAGTACAGGATGTCACCGGGGAGCTGTTTTTT | CASSLVQDVTGELFF | TRBJ2-2 | - | - | TRBV7-6
TGTGCCAGCAAATGGAACACGTTCACCGGGGAGCTGTTTTTT | CASKWNTFTGELFF | TRBJ2-2 | few | - | TRBV7-2